The 8 T cell receptor beta chains in this list originate from one sample, sequenced in a study of CD8 T cells in ankylosing spondylitis. TCRdb reprocessed the 5' RACE reads with MiXCR, giving one entry per CDR3 protein. The profile shows about 160,000 distinct CDR3 sequences, around 17% of them singletons. The sequenced sample consisted of blood, either unsorted or a sorted T cell fraction (not recorded which). Source of these receptors: a male donor with ankylosing spondylitis or in good health (not recorded which).

The chain has TRBV3-1 and TRBJ2-1; possible D gene TRBD2, 6 bases. The CDR3 consists of 14 residues. Trimming pared 3 bases from V and 9 bases from J, leaving 15 bases between. Germline lookup yields CDR1 LGHDT and CDR2 YNNKEL (reference sequence). The CDR3 is CASSHRGSSAEQFF. CDR3 nucleotide sequence: TGTGCCAGCAGCCACCGGGGCTCTAGCGCTGAGCAGTTCTTC.

This clonotype showed up many times. The chain combines TRBV5-1 with TRBJ2-5; weak D call: TRBD1 (5 bases). Trimming removed 0 bases from V and 5 bases from J, with 11 bases in between. The CDR3 is 14 residues long. CDR1 SGHRS and CDR2 YFSETQ come from the germline V gene. The CDR3 spells CASSLEGFGETQYF. The CDR3 nucleotides are TGCGCCAGCAGCTTGGAGGGGTTCGGGGAGACCCAGTACTTC.

The chain links TRBV27 to TRBJ1-6; 8 bases agree with TRBD1. This CDR3 has 14 amino acids. The ends lost 5 bases at V and 9 bases at J; junction bases unmatched: 6. From germline, CDR1 is MNHEY and CDR2 SMNVEV (reference sequence). The CDR3 DNA sequence: TGTGCCAGCAGTCCGGACAGGGCAAGTTCACCCCTCCACTTT. This translates into CASSPDRASSPLHF.

J is TRBJ2-3 and V is TRBV4-1, with D possibly TRBD2 on 6 matching bases. Germline V gene sequence: CDR1 MGHRA, CDR2 YSYEKL. V shed 5 bases and J shed 0 bases, with 12 bases lying between them. The CDR3 covers 15 residues. The CDR3 DNA follows: TGCGCCAGCAGCATCCGGACTACTAGCACAGATACGCAGTATTTT. It codes for CASSIRTTSTDTQYF.

This clonotype was detected many times. The chain carries TRBV5-1 and TRBJ2-1; 8 bases match TRBD2. From germline, CDR1 is SGHRS and CDR2 YFSETQ. V gave up 0 bases and J gave up 7 bases; unmatched junction bases: 6. This CDR3 contains 15 residues. This chain's CDR3 is CASSLGGTRVNEQFF. The CDR3 DNA follows: TGCGCCAGCAGCTTGGGAGGGACTAGGGTGAATGAGCAGTTCTTC.

This clonotype was detected ten times or more. The chain has TRBV12-3 or TRBV12-4 and TRBJ2-1; D may match TRBD1 or TRBD2 (5 bases each). CDR3 length equals 15 residues. V lost 3 bases and J 4 bases, leaving 13 bases between the germline ends. CDR3: CASSFDRGAYNEQFF. The CDR3 coding sequence is TGTGCCAGCAGTTTCGACAGAGGGGCTTACAATGAGCAGTTCTTC.

In this sample, this clonotype turned up a few times. The rearrangement uses TRBV15 and TRBJ1-5, with D perhaps TRBD1 (5 bases). With 0 bases removed from V and 4 bases from J, the gap between germline ends came to 19 bases. Germline CDR1 reads LNHNV; CDR2 reads YYDKDF (reference sequence). This CDR3 has 18 residues. DNA of the CDR3: TGTGCCACCAGCAGAGATCTAAGTGGTTGGGGGTCAAATCAGCCCCAGCATTTT. Encoded protein: CATSRDLSGWGSNQPQHF.

In this sample, this clonotype turned up many times. The chain combines TRBV29-1 with TRBJ2-2; D is possibly TRBD1 or TRBD2 (6 bases each). Trimming cost V 5 bases and J 5 bases, with 15 bases left between them. Germline CDR1 SQVTM, CDR2 ANQGSEA. The length of the CDR3 is 14 residues. The CDR3 loop reads CSVSSGAGTGELFF. In DNA form, the CDR3 reads TGCAGCGTTTCATCGGGGGCGGGGACCGGGGAGCTGTTTTTT.